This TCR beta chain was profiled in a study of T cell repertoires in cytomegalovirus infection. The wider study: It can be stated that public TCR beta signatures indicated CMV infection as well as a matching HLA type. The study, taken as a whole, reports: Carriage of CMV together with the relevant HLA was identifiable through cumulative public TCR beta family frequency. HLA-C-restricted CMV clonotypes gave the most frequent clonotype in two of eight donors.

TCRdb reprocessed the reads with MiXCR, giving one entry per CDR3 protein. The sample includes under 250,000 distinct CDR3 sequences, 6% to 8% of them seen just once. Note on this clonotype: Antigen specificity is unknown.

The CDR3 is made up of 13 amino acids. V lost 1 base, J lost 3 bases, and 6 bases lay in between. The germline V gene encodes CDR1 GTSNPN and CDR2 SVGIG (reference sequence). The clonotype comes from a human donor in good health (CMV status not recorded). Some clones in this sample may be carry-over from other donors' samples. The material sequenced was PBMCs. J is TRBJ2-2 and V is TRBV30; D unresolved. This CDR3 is CAWSGIDTGELFF. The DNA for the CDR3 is TGTGCCTGGAGTGGCATCGACACCGGGGAGCTGTTTTTT.